This is a list of T cell receptor beta chains from one sample in a study of blood T cell repertoires in COVID-19. Sequencing was performed with immunoSEQ multiplex PCR; in TCRdb, only in-frame clones are kept and a portion is missing. In the table there are 250,000 to 300,000 clones, approximately 83% of which are singletons. Sequencing was performed on PBMCs or T cells enriched from blood (not recorded which). These receptors all come from a woman aged 45-65 years who had recovered from COVID-19. Each CDR3 is given with its conserved first and last residue. The D gene is left open where the match is weak.

CDR3aa,d_gene,v_gene,j_gene
CASSFGPSYGYTF,.,TRBV28,TRBJ1-2
CASSPGLGLEKLFF,.,TRBV5-1,TRBJ1-4
CASSLRDTKTEQYF,.,TRBV5-8,TRBJ2-7
CATSAVGTGGDSPLHF,TRBD1,TRBV15,TRBJ1-6
CASSGSLSGNTIYF,.,TRBV9,TRBJ1-3
CASTQGIANVLTF,.,TRBV19,TRBJ2-6
CASSHYSGSYNEQFF,.,TRBV4-1,TRBJ2-1
CASSLGTGGSGNTIYF,TRBD1,TRBV7-7,TRBJ1-3
CASSSFYSYEQYF,.,TRBV5-8,TRBJ2-7
CASSEENASGNQETQYF,TRBD2,TRBV10-1,TRBJ2-5
CASSLGREISEAFF,.,TRBV28,TRBJ1-1
CASSLGSRDEKLFF,.,TRBV5-6,TRBJ1-4
CASSSPFMGSSGANVLTF,.,TRBV28,TRBJ2-6
CASSRGLAGMDEQFF,TRBD2,TRBV5-1,TRBJ2-1
CASTTYPSNTEAFF,.,TRBV19,TRBJ1-1